Shown below are 4 T cell receptor beta chains from a single sample sequenced in a study of blood T cell repertoires in COVID-19. The method was immunoSEQ multiplex PCR; TCRdb's version includes in-frame clones alone and lacks a portion of them. The sample consists of 390,000 or so clones, approximately 90% of them appearing once. The sequenced material came from peripheral blood. All receptors come from a woman under 40 with active or convalescent COVID-19.

This rearrangement joins TRBV20-1 to TRBJ2-1; 13 positions match TRBD2. The CDR3 is made up of 18 amino acids. With 3 bases clipped from V and 0 bases from J, the junction kept 8 bases outside the gene matches. Germline V gene lookup returns CDR1 DFQATT and CDR2 SNEGSKA (reference sequence). As DNA, the CDR3 is TGCAGTGCTAGTGGGACTAGCGGGACCACGAGCTCCTACAATGAGCAGTTCTTC. Encoded protein: CSASGTSGTTSSYNEQFF.

The gene calls are TRBV6-5 and TRBJ2-2; TRBD2 matches 7 bases. V lost 7 bases to trimming and J lost 6 bases; unmatched junction nucleotides: 11. The CDR3 has 15 amino acids. Germline CDR1 MNHEY, CDR2 SVGAGI. The CDR3 DNA follows: TGTGCCAGCAAAGTCGGCCTAGCGGTAGCCGGGGAGCTGTTTTTT. It codes for CASKVGLAVAGELFF.

This clone was detected only a few times. The J gene is TRBJ1-2, the V gene TRBV6-5, with D possibly being TRBD1 (5 bases). The CDR3 totals 13 residues. V was clipped by 6 bases and J by 5 bases, with 13 bases between them. CDR1 MNHEY and CDR2 SVGAGI come from the germline V gene. The CDR3 loop reads CASRSPGGYGYTF. The CDR3 nucleotides are TGTGCCAGCAGGTCTCCGGGGGGGTATGGCTACACCTTC.

In this sample, this clone turned up a few times. The V and J genes are TRBV27 and TRBJ1-3, with 7 bases matching TRBD1. The CDR3 has 15 residues. V shed 3 bases, J shed 0 bases, and the junction held 2 bases outside the gene matches. Per germline, CDR1 MNHEY and CDR2 SMNVEV (reference sequence). The chain's CDR3 is CASSLTGTSGNTIYF. The CDR3, as DNA: TGTGCCAGCAGTTTGACAGGGACCTCTGGAAACACCATATATTTT.